This TCR beta chain emerged from a study of T cell responses to AZD1222 COVID-19 vaccine. The data were produced by immunoSEQ multiplex PCR, yet TCRdb's version contains in-frame clones alone and is incomplete. The sample has fewer than 130,000 clones; around 90% are singletons. The germline V gene has CDR1 SGHVS and CDR2 FQNEAQ. V shed 7 bases and J 4 bases; nucleotides not matched to a gene: 5. The CDR3 covers 16 residues. This specimen was peripheral blood, taken 28 days after the second AZD1222 dose. The sequence was collected from an adult who received the AZD1222 COVID-19 vaccine. The gene calls are TRBV7-8 and TRBJ2-2; the match to TRBD2 covers 14 bases. CDR3: CASNTGLAGATGELFF. The CDR3, as DNA: TGTGCCAGCAATACGGGACTAGCGGGAGCCACCGGGGAGCTGTTTTTT.